This T cell receptor (beta chain) comes out of a study of T cells in Graves' hyperthyroidism and ophthalmopathy. Study-level results: For ophthalmopathy, model prediction preceded onset by a median roughly 6.5 months.

Trimming shortened V by 1 base and J by 6 bases, and 13 bases separated the two germline ends. This CDR3 has 15 amino acids. In germline, CDR1 is DFQATT, CDR2 SNEGSKA (reference sequence). RNA transcripts were the template for amplifying TCR beta CDR3 regions. The TCR CDR3 first-round RT-PCR relied on the HTBI primer set. TCRdb redid the calling of the multiplex PCR reads with MiXCR, one entry per CDR3 protein. The sample lists hundreds of thousands of distinct CDR3 sequences, around 15% seen once, with approximately 3.5% in the top ten. Fresh peripheral blood, 7.5 to 10 ml, yielded the PBMCs. Concerning this clonotype itself: What it recognizes is unknown.

The rearrangement links TRBV20-1 to TRBJ1-6; D gene uncertain. The source of this sequence is a woman aged 40 to 50 with Graves' ophthalmopathy. The sequencing sample was made of blood. CDR3 sequence (DNA): TGCAGTGCTAGAGGTCTCGTGATTCCTAATTCACCCCTCCACTTT. Encoded protein: CSARGLVIPNSPLHF.